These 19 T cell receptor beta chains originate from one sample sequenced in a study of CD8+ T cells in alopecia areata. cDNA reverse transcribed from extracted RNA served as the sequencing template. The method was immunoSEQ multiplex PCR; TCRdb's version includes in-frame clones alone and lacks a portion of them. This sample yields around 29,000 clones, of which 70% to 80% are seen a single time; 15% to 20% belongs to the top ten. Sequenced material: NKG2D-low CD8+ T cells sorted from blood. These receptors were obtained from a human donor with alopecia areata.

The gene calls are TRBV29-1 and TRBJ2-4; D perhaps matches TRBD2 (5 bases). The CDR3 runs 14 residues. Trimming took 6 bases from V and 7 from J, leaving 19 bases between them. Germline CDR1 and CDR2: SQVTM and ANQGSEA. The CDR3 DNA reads TGCAGCGTGACTACCGCCGCGATGGAGAACATTCAGTACTTC. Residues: CSVTTAAMENIQYF.

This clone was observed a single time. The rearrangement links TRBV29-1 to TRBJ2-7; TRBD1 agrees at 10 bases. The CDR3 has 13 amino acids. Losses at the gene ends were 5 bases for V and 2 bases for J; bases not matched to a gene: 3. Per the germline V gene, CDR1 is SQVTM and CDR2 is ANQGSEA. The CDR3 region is CSVTGTGAYEQYF. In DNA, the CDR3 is TGCAGCGTTACCGGGACAGGGGCCTACGAGCAGTACTTC.

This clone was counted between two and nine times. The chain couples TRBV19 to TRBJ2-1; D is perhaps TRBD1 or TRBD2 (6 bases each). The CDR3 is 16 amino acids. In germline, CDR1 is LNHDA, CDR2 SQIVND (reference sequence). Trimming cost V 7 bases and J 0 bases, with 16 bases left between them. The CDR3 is CASTLGGRPSYNEQFF. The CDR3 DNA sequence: TGTGCCAGTACTTTGGGGGGCAGGCCCTCCTACAATGAGCAGTTCTTC.

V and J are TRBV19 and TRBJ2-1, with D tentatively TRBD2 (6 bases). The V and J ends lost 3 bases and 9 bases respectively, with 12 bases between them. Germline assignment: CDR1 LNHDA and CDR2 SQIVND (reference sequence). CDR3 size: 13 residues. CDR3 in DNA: TGTGCCAGTAGTATTAGTGAGGGAGGTGAGCAGTTCTTC. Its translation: CASSISEGGEQFF.

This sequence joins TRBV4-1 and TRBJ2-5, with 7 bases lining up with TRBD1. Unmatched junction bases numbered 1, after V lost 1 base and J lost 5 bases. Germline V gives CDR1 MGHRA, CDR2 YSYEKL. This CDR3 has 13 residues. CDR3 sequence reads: CASSQVRGETQYF. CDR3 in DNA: TGCGCCAGCAGCCAAGTCAGGGGGGAGACCCAGTACTTC.

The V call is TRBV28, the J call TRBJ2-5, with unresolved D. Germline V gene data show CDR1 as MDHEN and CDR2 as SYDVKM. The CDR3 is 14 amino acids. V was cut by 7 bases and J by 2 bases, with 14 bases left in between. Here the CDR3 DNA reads TGTGCCAGCACCCTGAGATGGGAACAAGAGACCCAGTACTTC. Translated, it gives CASTLRWEQETQYF.

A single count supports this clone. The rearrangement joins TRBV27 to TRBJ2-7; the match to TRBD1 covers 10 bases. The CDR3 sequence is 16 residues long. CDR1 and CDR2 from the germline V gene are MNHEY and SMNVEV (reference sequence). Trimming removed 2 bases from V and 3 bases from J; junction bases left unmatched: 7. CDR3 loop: CASSLTGTGVSYEQYF. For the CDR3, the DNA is TGTGCCAGCAGTTTAACCGGGACAGGGGTGAGCTACGAGCAGTACTTC.

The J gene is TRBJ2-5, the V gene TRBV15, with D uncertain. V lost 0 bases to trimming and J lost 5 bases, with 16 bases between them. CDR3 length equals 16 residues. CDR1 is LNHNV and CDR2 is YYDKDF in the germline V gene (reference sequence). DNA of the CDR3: TGTGCCACCAGCAGAGAGGTTCGGCACCCCCGGGAGACCCAGTACTTC. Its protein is CATSREVRHPRETQYF.

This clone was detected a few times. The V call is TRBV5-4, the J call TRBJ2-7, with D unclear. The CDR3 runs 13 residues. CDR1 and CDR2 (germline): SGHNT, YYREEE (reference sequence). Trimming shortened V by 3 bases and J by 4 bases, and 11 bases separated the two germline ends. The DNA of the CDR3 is TGTGCCAGCAGCTCTATGGTGGGGTACGAGCAGTACTTC. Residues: CASSSMVGYEQYF.

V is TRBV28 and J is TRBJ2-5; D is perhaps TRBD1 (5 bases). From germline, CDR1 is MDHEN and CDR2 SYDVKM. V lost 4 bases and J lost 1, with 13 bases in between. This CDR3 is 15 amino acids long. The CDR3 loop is CASSSLDTSQETQYF. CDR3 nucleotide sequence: TGTGCCAGCAGTTCCCTGGACACTTCCCAAGAGACCCAGTACTTC.

CDR3: CASSLLFTTSGSHEQYF. Here the CDR3 DNA reads TGTGCCAGCAGCTTACTTTTCACGACTAGCGGGAGCCACGAGCAGTACTTC. J is TRBJ2-7 and V is TRBV7-3; 12 nucleotides align to TRBD2. Germline-derived CDR1 and CDR2 are SGHTA and FQGTGA. CDR3 length equals 17 residues. The ends lost 2 bases at V and 5 bases at J; junction bases unmatched: 10.

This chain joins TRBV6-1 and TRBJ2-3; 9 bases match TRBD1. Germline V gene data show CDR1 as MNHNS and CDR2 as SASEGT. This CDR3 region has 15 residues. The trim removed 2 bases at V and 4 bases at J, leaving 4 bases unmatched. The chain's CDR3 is CASSESGTGSDTQYF. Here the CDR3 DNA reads TGTGCCAGCAGTGAATCGGGGACAGGGTCAGATACGCAGTATTTT.

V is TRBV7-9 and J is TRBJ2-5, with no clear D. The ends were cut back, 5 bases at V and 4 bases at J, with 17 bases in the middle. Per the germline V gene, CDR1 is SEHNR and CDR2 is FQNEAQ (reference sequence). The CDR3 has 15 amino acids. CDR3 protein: CASSPPTPGRETQYF. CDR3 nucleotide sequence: TGTGCCAGCAGCCCACCAACGCCGGGCCGAGAGACCCAGTACTTC.

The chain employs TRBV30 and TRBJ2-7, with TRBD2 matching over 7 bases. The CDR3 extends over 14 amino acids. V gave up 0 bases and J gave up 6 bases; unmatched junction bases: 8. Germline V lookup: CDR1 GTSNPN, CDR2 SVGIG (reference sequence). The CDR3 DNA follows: TGTGCCTGGAGTGTGAGCGGGAAGGGAAGCGAGCAGTACTTC. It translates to CAWSVSGKGSEQYF. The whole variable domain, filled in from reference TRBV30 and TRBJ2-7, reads SQTIHQWPATLVQPVGSPLSLECTVEGTSNPNLYWYRQAAGRGLQLLFYSVGIGQISSEVPQNLSASRPQDRQFILSSKKLLLSDSGFYLCAWSVSGKGSEQYFGPGTRLTVT.

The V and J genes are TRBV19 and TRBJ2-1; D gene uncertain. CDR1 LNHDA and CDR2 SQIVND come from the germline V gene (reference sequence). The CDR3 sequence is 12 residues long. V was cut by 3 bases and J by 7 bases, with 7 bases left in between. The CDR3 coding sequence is TGTGCCAGTAGTATGAGCCAGAATGAGCAGTTCTTC. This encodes CASSMSQNEQFF.

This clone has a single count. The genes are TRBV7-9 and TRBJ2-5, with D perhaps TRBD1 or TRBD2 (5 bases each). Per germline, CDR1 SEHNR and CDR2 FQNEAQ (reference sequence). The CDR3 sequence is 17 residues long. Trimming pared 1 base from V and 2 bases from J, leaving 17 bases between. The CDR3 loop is CASSLDLRDLTQETQYF. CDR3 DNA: TGTGCCAGCAGCTTAGACCTCAGGGACCTAACACAAGAGACCCAGTACTTC.

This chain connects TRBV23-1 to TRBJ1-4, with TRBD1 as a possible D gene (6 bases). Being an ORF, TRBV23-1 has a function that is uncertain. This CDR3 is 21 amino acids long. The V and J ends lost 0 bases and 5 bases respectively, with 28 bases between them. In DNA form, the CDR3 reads TGCGCCAGCAGTCAATCGCCATCGGGGGCCACCACACCCTGTCTAAATGAAAAACTGTTTTTT. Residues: CASSQSPSGATTPCLNEKLFF.

The CDR3 region has the DNA TGTGCCAGCAGCTTCTTCCCCACAGATACGCAGTATTTT. Its translation is CASSFFPTDTQYF. V is TRBV7-3 and J is TRBJ2-3; D not certain. The CDR3 spans 13 residues. Germline V lookup: CDR1 SGHTA, CDR2 FQGTGA. With 3 bases removed from V and 2 bases from J, the gap between germline ends came to 6 bases.

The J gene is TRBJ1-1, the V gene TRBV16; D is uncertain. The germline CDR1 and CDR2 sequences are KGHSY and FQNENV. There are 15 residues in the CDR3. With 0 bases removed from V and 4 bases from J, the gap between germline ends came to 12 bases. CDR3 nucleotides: TGTGCCAGCAGCCAATCGTATGGGGTTGGCACTGAAGCTTTCTTT. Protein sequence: CASSQSYGVGTEAFF.